This T cell receptor beta chain was captured by sequencing in a study of cytomegalovirus exposure and HLA in healthy donors. Use of 60 Vbeta and 13 Jbeta primers characterized the PCR. The assay was immunoSEQ multiplex PCR, and TCRdb's table has in-frame clones only and misses some. The table records roughly 180,000 clones, 77% of them present only once. Sequenced input: PBMCs. The receptor's source is an older woman in good health and CMV-seropositive.

The CDR3 DNA reads TGCGCCAGCAGGCTACGGGTTAGGGGCAACGAGACCCAGTACTTC. Translated, it gives CASRLRVRGNETQYF. This sequence joins TRBV10-1 and TRBJ2-5, with a possible D match to TRBD1 (5 bases). Germline CDR1 WNHNN, CDR2 SYGVQD (reference sequence). The CDR3 covers 15 residues. With 6 bases removed from V and 5 bases from J, the gap between germline ends came to 19 bases.